This T cell receptor (beta chain) comes out of a study of tumor and adjacent non-tumor tissue in lung cancer (dated by TCRdb to the late 2010s). Regarding the research as a whole: Of the cohort, roughly 12 patients had adenocarcinoma, 2 had squamous cell carcinoma and 1 had small cell lung cancer. The approximately 15 enrolled patients, of whom some 10 were men and 5 were women, were aged about 31 to 76 years and were diagnosed with TNM stage I to III disease. A total of 95 million to 150 million productive TCRbeta reads were generated by sequencing, corresponding to an average of roughly 4 million reads per sample. Using bulk TCRbeta repertoires from under 17 lung cancer patients, the study set lung tumor tissue side by side with matched distant non-tumor lung tissue. Around 31 paired specimens, one tumor and one normal lung sample per patient, were profiled by TCRbeta CDR3 sequencing. Paper-wide results and their limitations: Tumor tissue showed significantly higher TCR diversity (inverse Simpson) than normal lung tissue, at roughly 430 vs 170 (P = 0.0075, Mann-Whitney U test). Younger patients had significantly higher TCR diversity, and higher tumor TCR diversity was associated with shorter overall and disease-free survival. The methods do not name the sequencing platform or mention unique molecular identifiers. Peripheral blood was not sequenced, so blood TCRbeta repertoires were not examined in the lung cancer patients of the study. A significantly larger cumulative share of the repertoire was made up by the top 100 clones in normal lung than in tumor tissue. With only approximately 16 patients in the cohort, the authors noted that larger samples and more detailed clinical data are needed.

RNA was extracted from bulk unsorted tissue and checked for quality with a NanoDrop ND-1000 and an Agilent 2100. Distant non-tumor tissue taken more than 3 cm from the tumor edge was used as the normal lung sample. All donors had newly diagnosed lung cancer, had not received prior chemotherapy, and were admitted for thoracic surgery in China between August and November 2014. Anyone who had undergone radiotherapy or chemotherapy before, or who had another cancer at the same time, was left out of the study. Pieces of surgical tissue measuring roughly 1-2.2 cm3 were kept in RNAlater solution and held at -80 degrees C until needed. V trim: 5 bases; J trim: 2 bases; unmatched bases: 3. The CDR3 adds up to 13 amino acids, both ends counted. The CDR3 DNA has 39 bases and is translated from base 1. According to the germline V gene (reference sequence), CDR1 reads SGHNT and CDR2 reads YYREEE. On this clonotype: Its antigen remains undetermined. A much larger clonotype is one base distant, so this may be a read error. No conserved phenylalanine or tryptophan is present at the end of the CDR3, so a read error is the likely explanation.

To prepare the library, multiplex PCR was applied. These reads were obtained on an Illumina HiSeq 2500. TCRbeta libraries were constructed through three rounds of nested PCR with primers (Table S4) according to protocols modified from ARM-PCR. PCR products of 200-500 bp were gel-excised and purified with the QIAquick gel extraction kit before sequencing. On the study's bioinformatics: Trimmomatic was used to clean the reads, FLASH was used to merge the reads into complete CDR3 sequences, and MiTCR was used to assign the reads to V(D)J germline segments. Clonal diversity was computed as the inverse Simpson's index with VDJtools. In-frame sequences without a premature stop codon were defined as productive reads. Starting from the raw public reads, TCRdb applied fastp trimming at Q25, assembled clones with MiXCR and retained in-frame beta chains. Each CDR3 protein gets just one entry, which takes the most common genes and DNA from the rows behind it. TCRdb assigned the V and J calls; the authors' analysis was not used. Here the sample has some 99,000 distinct CDR3 sequences; around 57% occur a single time. The ten top clones hold 15% to 20% of the sample.

The receptor was derived from a man aged 55 to 70 with non-small cell lung cancer. Sequenced input: distant non-tumor lung tissue. The V gene is TRBV5-4 and the J gene is TRBJ2-5; TRBD1 agrees with 7 junctional bases. The CDR3 corresponds to CASRTGQQETQYS. The nucleotide sequence is TGTGCCAGCAGAACGGGACAGCAAGAGACCCAGTACTCC.